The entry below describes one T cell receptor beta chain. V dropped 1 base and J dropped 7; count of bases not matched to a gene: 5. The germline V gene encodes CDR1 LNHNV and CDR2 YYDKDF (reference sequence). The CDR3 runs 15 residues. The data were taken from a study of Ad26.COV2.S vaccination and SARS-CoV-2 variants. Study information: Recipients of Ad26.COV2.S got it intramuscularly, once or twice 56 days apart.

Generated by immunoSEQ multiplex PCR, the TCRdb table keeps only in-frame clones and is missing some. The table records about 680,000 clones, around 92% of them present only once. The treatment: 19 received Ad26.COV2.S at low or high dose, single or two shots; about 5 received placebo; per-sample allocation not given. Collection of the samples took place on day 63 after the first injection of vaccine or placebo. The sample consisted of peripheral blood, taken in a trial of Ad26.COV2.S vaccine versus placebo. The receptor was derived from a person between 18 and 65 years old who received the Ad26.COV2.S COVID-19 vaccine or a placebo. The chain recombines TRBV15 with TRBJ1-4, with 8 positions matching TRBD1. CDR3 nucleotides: TGTGCCACCAGCAGAGTTGCAGGGGGCGGTGAAAAACTGTTTTTT. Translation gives CATSRVAGGGEKLFF.